The present entry profiles one T cell receptor beta chain with its context. Its antigen is not known. This sample was taken from a study of shared clonotypes between healthy human individuals. Across the study: Per donor, CD8 memory used one plate, CD8 naive used two, CD4 memory used three and CD4 naive used three.

Sorted subsets were amplified in replicate PCRs using around 220 ng DNA, 32,000 or so T cell genomes. Sequencing used immunoSEQ multiplex PCR; TCRdb keeps in-frame clones, though not all of them. Of about 2 million clones listed, roughly 95% were seen once; the top ten hold more than 0.95%. Terminally differentiated effector memory CD45RA+ cells were excluded from the naive CD8 cells, which were CD45RO-negative and positively selected for CCR7. Trimming took off 4 bases at V and 8 bases at J, with 14 bases between the two ends. The length of the CDR3 is 14 residues. Germline V gene lookup returns CDR1 KGHSH and CDR2 LQKENI. Study findings and constraints: What limited the represented genetic and exposure-history diversity was the small number of donors.

Sequencing input: naive CD8+ T cells sorted from blood. J is TRBJ1-4 and V is TRBV18; D call uncertain. The sequence came from a man between 18 and 29 years old in good health. For the CDR3, the DNA is TGTGCCAGCTCACGATTGGAAGGGTCGGAAAAACTGTTTTTT. It yields the protein CASSRLEGSEKLFF. Looking up the rest from reference TRBV18 and TRBJ1-4 gives the full variable domain: NAGVMQNPRHLVRRRGQEARLRCSPMKGHSHVYWYRQLPEEGLKFMVYLQKENIIDESGMPKERFSAEFPKEGPSILRIQQVVRGDSAAYFCASSRLEGSEKLFFGSGTQLSVL.